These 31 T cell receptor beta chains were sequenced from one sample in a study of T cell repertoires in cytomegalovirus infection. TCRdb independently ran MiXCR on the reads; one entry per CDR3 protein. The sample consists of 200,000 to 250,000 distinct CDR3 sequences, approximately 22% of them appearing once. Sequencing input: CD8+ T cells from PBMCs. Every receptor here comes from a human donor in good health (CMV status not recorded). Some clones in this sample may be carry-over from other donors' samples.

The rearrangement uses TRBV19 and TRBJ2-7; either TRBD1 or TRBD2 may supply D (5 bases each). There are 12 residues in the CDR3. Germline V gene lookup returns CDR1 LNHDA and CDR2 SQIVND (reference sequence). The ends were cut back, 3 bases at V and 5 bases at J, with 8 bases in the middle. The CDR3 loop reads CASSMGTDEQYF. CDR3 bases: TGTGCCAGTAGTATGGGGACCGACGAGCAGTACTTC.

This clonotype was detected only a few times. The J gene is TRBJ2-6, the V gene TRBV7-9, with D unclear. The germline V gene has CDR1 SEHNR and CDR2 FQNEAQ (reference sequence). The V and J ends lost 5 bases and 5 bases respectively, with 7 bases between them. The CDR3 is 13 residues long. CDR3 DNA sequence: TGTGCCAGCAGCCTGGGTTGGGCCAACGTCCTGACTTTC. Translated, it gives CASSLGWANVLTF.

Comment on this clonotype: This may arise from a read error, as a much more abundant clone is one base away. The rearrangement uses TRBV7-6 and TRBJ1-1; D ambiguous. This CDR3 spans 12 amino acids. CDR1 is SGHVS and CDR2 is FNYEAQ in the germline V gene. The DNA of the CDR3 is TGTGCCGGCAGCCCCGGGCACACTGAAGCTTTCTTT. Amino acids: CAGSPGHTEAFF.

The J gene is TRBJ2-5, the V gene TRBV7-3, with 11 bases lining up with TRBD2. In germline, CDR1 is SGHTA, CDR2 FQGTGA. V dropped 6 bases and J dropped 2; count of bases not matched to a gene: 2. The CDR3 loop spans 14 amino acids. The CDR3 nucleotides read TGTGCCAGCAGTAGACTAGCGGGGCAAGAGACCCAGTACTTC. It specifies CASSRLAGQETQYF.

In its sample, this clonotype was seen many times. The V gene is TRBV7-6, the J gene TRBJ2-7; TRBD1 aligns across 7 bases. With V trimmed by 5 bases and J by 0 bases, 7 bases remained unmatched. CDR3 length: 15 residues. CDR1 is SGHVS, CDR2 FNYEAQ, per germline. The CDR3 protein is CASSPRQGTSYEQYF. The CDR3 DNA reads TGTGCCAGCAGCCCCAGACAGGGAACCTCCTACGAGCAGTACTTC.

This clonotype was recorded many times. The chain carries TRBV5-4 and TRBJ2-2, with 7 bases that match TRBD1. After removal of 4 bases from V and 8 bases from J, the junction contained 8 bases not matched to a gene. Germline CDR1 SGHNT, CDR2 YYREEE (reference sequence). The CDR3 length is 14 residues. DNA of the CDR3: TGTGCCAGCAGCCAGGGACAGTCGGCGGGGGAGCTGTTTTTT. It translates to CASSQGQSAGELFF.

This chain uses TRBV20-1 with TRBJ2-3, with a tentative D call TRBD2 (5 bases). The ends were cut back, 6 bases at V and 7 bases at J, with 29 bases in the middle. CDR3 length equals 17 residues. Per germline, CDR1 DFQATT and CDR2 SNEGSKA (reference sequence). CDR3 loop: CSARLSAQGLPGYTQYF. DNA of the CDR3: TGCAGTGCAAGACTATCCGCCCAAGGGTTGCCCGGGTATACGCAGTATTTT.

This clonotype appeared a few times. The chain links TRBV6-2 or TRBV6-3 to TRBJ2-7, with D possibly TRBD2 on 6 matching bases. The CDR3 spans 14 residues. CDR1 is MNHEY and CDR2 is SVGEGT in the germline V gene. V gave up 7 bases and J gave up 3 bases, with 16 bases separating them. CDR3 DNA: TGTGCCAGCAACAAAGGGGACTCCTACTACGAGCAGTACTTC. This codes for CASNKGDSYYEQYF.

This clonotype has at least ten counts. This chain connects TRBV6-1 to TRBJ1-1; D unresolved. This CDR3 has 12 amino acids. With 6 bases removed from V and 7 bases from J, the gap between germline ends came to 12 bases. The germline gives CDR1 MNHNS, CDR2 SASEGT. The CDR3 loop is CASRIGRIEAFF. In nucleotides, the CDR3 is TGTGCCAGCAGGATCGGTAGAATTGAAGCTTTCTTT.

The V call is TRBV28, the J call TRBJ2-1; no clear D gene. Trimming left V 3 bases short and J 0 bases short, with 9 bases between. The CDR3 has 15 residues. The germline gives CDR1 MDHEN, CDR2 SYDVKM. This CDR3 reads CASSFEVFSYNEQFF. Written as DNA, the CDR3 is TGTGCCAGCAGTTTCGAGGTCTTCTCCTACAATGAGCAGTTCTTC.

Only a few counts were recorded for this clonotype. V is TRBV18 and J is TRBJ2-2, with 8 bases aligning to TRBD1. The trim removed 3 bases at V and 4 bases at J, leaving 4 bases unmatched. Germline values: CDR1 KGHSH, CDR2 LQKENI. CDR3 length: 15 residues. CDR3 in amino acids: CASSPPDRATGELFF. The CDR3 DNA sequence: TGTGCCAGCTCACCTCCGGACAGGGCCACCGGGGAGCTGTTTTTT.

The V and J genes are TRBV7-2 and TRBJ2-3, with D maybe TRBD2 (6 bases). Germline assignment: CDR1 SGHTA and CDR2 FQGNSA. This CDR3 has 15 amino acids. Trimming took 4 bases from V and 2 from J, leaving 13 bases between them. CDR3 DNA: TGTGCCAGCAGCTCGGACTACCTGACCACAGATACGCAGTATTTT. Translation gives CASSSDYLTTDTQYF.

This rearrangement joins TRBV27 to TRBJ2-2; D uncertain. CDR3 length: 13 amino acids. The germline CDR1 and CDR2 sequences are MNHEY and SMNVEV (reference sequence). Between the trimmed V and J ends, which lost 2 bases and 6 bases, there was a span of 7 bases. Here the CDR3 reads CASSLTEAGELFF. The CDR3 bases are TGTGCCAGCAGTTTAACAGAGGCCGGGGAGCTGTTTTTT.

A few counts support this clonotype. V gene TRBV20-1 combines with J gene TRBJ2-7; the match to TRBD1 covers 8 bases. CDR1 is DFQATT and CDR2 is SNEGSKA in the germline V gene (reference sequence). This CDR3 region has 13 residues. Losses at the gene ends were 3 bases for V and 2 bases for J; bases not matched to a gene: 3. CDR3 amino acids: CSARDRVAYEQYF. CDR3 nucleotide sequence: TGCAGTGCTAGGGACAGGGTGGCCTACGAGCAGTACTTC.

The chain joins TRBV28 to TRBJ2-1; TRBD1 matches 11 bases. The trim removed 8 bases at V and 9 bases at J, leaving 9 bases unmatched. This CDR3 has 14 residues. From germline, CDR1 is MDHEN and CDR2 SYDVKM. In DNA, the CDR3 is TGTGCCAGCGGTCCCCCGGGACAGGGGGTTGAGCAGTTCTTC. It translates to CASGPPGQGVEQFF.

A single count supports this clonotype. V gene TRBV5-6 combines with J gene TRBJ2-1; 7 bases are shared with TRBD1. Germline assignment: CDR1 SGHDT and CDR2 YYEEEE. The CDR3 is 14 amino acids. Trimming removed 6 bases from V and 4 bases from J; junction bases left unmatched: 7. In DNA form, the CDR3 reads TGTGCCAGCACCATGGGGACAGCGTACAATGAGCAGTTCTTC. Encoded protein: CASTMGTAYNEQFF.

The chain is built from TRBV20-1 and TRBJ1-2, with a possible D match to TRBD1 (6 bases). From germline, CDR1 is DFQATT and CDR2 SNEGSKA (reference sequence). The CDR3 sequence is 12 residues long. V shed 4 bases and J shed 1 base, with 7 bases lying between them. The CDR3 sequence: CSATGVNYGYTF. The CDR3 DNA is TGCAGTGCTACAGGGGTTAACTATGGCTACACCTTC.

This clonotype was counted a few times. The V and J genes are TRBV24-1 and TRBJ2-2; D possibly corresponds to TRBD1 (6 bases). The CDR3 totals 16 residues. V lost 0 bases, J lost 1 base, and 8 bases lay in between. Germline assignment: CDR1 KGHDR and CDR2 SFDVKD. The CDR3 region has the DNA TGTGCCACCAGTGATTTGCAGGACAGGAACACCGGGGAGCTGTTTTTT. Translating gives CATSDLQDRNTGELFF.

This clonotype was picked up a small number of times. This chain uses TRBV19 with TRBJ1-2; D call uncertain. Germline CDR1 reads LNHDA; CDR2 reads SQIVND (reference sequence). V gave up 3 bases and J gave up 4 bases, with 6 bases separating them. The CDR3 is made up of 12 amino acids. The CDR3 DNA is TGTGCCAGTAGTATCATGGGCTATGGCTACACCTTC. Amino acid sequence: CASSIMGYGYTF.

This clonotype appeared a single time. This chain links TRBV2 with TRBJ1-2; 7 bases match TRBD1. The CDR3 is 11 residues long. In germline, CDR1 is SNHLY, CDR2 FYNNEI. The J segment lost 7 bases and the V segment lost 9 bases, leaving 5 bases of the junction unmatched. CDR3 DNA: TGTGCCAGAAAGGGGGCTGTTGGCTACACCTTC. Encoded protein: CARKGAVGYTF. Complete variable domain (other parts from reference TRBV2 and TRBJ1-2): EPEVTQTPSHQVTQMGQEVILRCVPISNHLYFYWYRQILGQKVEFLVSFYNNEISEKSEIFDDQFSVERPDGSNFTLKIRSTKLEDSAMYFCARKGAVGYTFGSGTRLTVV.

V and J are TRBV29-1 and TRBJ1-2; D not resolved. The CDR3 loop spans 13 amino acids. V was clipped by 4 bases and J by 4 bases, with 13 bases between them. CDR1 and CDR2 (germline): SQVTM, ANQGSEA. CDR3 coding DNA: TGCAGCGTTGCCGAAGAGGTCGGCTATGGCTACACCTTC. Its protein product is CSVAEEVGYGYTF.

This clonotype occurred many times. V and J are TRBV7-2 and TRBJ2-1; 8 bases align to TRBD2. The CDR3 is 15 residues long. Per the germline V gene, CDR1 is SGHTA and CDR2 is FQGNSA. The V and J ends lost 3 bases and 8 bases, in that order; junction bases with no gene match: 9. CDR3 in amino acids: CASSFQGGGYYEQFF. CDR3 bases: TGTGCCAGCAGCTTCCAAGGCGGGGGGTATTATGAGCAGTTCTTC.

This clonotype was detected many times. CDR3: CASSHLGVATEAFF. Written as DNA, the CDR3 is TGCGCCAGCAGCCACTTAGGTGTGGCGACCGAAGCTTTCTTT. The rearrangement links TRBV4-1 to TRBJ1-1; no firm D call. Per the germline V gene, CDR1 is MGHRA and CDR2 is YSYEKL. The CDR3 runs 14 residues. V gave up 3 bases and J gave up 8 bases, with 16 bases separating them.

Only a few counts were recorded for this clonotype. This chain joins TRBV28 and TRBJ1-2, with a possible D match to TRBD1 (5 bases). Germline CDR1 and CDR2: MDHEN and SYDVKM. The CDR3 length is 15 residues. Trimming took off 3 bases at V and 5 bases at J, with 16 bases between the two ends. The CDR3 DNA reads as TGTGCCAGCAGTTTTCCCAGGGCAGGGAAATATGGCTACACCTTC. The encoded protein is CASSFPRAGKYGYTF.

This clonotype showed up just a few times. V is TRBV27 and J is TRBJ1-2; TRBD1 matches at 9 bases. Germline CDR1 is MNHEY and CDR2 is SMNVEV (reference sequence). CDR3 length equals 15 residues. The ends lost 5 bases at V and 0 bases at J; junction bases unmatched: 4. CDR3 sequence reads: CASSPWTGANYGYTF. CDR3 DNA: TGTGCCAGCAGTCCGTGGACAGGGGCTAACTATGGCTACACCTTC.

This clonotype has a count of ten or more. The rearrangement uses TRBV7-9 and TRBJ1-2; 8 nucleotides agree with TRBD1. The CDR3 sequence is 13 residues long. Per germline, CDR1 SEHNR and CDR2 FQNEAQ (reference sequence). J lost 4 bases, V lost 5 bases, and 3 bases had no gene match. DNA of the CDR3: TGTGCCAGCAGCGCAGGGGGCGGCTATGGCTACACCTTC. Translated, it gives CASSAGGGYGYTF.

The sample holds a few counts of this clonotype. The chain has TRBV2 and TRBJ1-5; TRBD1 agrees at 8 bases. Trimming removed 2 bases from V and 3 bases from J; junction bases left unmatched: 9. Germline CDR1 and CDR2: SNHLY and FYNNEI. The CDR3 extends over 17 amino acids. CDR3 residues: CASSELWQGASNQPQHF. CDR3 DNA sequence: TGTGCCAGCAGTGAATTATGGCAGGGGGCGTCCAATCAGCCCCAGCATTTT.

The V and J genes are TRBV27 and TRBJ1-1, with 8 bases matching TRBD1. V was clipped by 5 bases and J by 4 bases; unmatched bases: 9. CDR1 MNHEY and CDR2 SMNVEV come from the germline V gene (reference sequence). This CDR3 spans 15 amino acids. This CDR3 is CASSLTGVGGTEAFF. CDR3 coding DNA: TGTGCCAGCAGTCTGACAGGGGTTGGGGGCACTGAAGCTTTCTTT.

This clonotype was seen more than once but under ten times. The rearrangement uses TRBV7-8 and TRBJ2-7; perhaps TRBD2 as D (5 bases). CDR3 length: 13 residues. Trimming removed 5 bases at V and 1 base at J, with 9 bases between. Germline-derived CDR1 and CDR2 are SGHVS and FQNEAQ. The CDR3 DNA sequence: TGTGCCAGCAGCATGGAGGTGTCCTACGAGCAGTACTTC. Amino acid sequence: CASSMEVSYEQYF.

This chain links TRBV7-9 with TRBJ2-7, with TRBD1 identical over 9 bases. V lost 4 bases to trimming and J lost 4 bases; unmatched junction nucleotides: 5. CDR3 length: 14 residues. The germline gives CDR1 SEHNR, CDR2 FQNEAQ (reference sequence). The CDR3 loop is CASSSGTGRYEQYF. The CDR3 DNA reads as TGTGCCAGCAGCTCCGGGACAGGGAGGTACGAGCAGTACTTC.

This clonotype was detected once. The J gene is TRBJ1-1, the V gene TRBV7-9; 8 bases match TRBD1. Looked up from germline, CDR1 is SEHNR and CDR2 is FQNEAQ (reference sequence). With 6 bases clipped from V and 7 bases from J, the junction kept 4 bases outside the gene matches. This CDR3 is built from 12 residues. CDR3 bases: TGTGCCAGCAGAAACGGACAGGGTGAAGCTTTCTTT. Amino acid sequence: CASRNGQGEAFF.